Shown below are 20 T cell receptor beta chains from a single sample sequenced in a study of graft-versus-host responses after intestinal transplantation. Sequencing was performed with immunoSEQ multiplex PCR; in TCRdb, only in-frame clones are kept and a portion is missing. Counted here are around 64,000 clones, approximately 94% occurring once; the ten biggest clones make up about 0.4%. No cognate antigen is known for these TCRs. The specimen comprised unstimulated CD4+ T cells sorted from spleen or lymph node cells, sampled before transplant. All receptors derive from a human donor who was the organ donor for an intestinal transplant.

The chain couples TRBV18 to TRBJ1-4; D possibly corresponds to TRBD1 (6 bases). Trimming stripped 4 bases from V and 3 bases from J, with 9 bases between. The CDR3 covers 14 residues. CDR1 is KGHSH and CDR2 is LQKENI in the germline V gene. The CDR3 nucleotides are TGTGCCAGCTCACTAACAGGGTCTAATGAAAAACTGTTTTTT. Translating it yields CASSLTGSNEKLFF.

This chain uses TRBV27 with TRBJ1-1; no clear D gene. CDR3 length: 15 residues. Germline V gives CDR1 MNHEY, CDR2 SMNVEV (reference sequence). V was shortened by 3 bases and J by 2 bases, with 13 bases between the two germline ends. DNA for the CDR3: TGTGCCAGCAGTTTTACTGGGTTAGTTAACACTGAAGCTTTCTTT. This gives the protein CASSFTGLVNTEAFF.

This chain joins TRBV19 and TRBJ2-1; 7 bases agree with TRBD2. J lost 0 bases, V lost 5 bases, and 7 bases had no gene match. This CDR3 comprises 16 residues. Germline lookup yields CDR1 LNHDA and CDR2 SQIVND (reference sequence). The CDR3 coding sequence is TGTGCCAGTAGTGGGGAGCGGGGCCGCTCCTACAATGAGCAGTTCTTC. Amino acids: CASSGERGRSYNEQFF. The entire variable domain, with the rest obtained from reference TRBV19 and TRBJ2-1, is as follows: DGGITQSPKYLFRKEGQNVTLSCEQNLNHDAMYWYRQDPGQGLRLIYYSQIVNDFQKGDIAEGYSVSREKKESFPLTVTSAQKNPTAFYLCASSGERGRSYNEQFFGPGTRLTVL.

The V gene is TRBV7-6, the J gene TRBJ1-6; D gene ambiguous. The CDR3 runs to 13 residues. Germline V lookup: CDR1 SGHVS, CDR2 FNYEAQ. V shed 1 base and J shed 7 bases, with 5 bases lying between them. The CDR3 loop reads CASSLGPNSPLHF. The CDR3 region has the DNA TGTGCCAGCAGCTTAGGACCCAATTCACCCCTCCACTTT.

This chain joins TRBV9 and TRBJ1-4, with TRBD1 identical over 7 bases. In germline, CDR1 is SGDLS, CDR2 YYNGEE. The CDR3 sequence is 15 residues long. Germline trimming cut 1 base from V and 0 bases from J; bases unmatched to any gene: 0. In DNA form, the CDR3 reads TGTGCCAGCAGCGTACAGGGGGCAACTAATGAAAAACTGTTTTTT. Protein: CASSVQGATNEKLFF.

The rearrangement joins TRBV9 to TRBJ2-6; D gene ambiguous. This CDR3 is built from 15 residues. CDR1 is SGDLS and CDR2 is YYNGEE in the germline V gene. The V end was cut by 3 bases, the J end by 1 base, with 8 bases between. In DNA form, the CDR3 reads TGTGCCAGCAGCGGTCGCATTTCTGGGGCCAACGTCCTGACTTTC. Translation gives CASSGRISGANVLTF.

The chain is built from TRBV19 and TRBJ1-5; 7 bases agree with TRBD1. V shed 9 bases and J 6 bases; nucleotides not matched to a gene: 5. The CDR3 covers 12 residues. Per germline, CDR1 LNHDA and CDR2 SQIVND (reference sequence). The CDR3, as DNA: TGTGCCAGCGGCAGGGGGACTCAGCCCCAGCATTTT. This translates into CASGRGTQPQHF.

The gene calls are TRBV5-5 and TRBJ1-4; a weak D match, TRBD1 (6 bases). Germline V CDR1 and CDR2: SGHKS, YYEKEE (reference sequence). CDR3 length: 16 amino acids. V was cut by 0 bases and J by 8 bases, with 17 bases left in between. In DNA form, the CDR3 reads TGTGCCAGCAGCTTGGTTCCGGGGGCTCGTAGAGAAAAACTGTTTTTT. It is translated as CASSLVPGARREKLFF.

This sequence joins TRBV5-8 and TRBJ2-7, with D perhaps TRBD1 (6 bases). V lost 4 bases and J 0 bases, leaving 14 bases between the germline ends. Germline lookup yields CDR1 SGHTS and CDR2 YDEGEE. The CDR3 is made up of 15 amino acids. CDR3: CASSPRDKSSYEQYF. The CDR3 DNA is TGTGCCAGCAGCCCCCGGGACAAGAGCTCCTACGAGCAGTACTTC.

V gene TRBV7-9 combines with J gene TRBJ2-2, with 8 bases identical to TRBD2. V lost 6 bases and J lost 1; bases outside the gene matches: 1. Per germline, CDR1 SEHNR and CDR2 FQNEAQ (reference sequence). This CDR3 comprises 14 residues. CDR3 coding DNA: TGTGCCAGCAGTCTAGCGGGGAACACCGGGGAGCTGTTTTTT. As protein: CASSLAGNTGELFF.

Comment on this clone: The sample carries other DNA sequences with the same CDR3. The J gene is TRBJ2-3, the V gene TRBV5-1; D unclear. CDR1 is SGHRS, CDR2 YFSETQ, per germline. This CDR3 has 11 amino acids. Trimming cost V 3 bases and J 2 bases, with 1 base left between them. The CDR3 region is CASSSTDTQYF. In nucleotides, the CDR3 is TGCGCCAGCAGCTCCACAGATACGCAGTATTTT. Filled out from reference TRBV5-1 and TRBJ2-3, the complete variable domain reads KAGVTQTPRYLIKTRGQQVTLSCSPISGHRSVSWYQQTPGQGLQFLFEYFSETQRNKGNFPGRFSGRQFSNSRSEMNVSTLELGDSALYLCASSSTDTQYFGPGTRLTVL.

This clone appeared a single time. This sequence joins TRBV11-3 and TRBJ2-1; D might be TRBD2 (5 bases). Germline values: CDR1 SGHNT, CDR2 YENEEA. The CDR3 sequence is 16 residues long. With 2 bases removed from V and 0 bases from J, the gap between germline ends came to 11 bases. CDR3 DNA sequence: TGTGCCAGCAGCTTAATGTCGGGAAGCTCCTACAATGAGCAGTTCTTC. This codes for CASSLMSGSSYNEQFF. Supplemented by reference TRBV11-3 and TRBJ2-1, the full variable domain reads EAGVVQSPRYKIIEKKQPVAFWCNPISGHNTLYWYLQNLGQGPELLIRYENEEAVDDSQLPKDRFSAERLKGVDSTLKIQPAELGDSAVYLCASSLMSGSSYNEQFFGPGTRLTVL.

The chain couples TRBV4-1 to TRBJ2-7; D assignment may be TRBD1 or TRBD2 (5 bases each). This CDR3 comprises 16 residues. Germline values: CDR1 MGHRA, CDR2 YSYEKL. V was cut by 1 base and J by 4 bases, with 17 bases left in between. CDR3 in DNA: TGCGCCAGCAGCCAAGCTCCATCCCTTTGGGGGTACGAGCAGTACTTC. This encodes CASSQAPSLWGYEQYF.

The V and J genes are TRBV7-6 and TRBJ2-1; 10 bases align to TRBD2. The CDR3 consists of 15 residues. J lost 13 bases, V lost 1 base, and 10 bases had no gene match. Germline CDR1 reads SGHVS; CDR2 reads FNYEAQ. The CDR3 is CASSLVTSGVRHQFF. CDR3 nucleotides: TGTGCCAGCAGCTTAGTAACTAGCGGGGTCCGTCACCAGTTCTTC.

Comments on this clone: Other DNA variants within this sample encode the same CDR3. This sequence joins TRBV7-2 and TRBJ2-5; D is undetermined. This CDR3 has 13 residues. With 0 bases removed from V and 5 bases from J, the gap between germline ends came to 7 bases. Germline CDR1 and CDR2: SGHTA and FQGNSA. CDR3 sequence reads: CASSLARQETQYF. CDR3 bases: TGTGCCAGCAGCTTAGCGCGTCAGGAGACCCAGTACTTC.

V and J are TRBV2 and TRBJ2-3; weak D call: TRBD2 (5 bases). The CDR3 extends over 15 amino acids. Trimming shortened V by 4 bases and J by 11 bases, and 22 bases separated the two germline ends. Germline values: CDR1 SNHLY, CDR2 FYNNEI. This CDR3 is CASSGGLPAQIGQYF. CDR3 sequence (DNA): TGTGCCAGCAGTGGTGGACTCCCTGCACAGATAGGGCAGTATTTT.

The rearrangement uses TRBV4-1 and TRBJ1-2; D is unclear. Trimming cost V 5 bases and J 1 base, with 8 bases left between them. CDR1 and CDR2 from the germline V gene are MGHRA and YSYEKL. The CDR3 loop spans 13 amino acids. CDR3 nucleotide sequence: TGCGCCAGCAGCGTTAGAGATAACTATGGCTACACCTTC. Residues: CASSVRDNYGYTF.

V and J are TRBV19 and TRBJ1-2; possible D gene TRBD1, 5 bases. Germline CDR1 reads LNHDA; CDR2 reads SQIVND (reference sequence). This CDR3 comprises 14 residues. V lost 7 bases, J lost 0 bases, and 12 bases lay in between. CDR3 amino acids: CASTADSTNYGYTF. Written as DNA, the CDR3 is TGTGCCAGTACCGCAGACAGCACTAACTATGGCTACACCTTC.

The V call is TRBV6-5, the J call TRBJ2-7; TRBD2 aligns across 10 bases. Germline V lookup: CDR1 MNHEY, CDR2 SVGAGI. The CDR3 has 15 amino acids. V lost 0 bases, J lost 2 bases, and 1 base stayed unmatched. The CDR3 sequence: CASSYSSGGTYEQYF. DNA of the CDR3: TGTGCCAGCAGTTACTCTAGCGGGGGGACCTACGAGCAGTACTTC.

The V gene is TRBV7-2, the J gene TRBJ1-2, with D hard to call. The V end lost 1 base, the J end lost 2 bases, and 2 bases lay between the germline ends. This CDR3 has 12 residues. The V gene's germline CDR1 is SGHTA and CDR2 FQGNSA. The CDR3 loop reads CASSLDNYGYTF. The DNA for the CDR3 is TGTGCCAGCAGCTTAGACAACTATGGCTACACCTTC.